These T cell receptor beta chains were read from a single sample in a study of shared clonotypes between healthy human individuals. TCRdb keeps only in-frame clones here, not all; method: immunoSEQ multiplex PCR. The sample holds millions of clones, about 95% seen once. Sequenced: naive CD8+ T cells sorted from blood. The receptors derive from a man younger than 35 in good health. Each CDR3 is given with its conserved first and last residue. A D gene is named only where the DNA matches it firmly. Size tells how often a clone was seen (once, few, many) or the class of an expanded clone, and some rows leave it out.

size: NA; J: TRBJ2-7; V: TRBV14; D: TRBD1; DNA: TGTGCCAGCAGCCAAGAAGTTTGGACAGGGGATGGCGAGCAGTACTTC; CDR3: CASSQEVWTGDGEQYF
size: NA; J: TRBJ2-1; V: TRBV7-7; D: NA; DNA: TGTGCTAGCAGCTTATCCGGCTACAATGAGCAGTTCTTC; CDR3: CASSLSGYNEQFF
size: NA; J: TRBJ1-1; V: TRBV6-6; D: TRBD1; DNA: TGTGCCAGCAGTCCCGACAGGGGGTTCGAAGCTTTCTTT; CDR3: CASSPDRGFEAFF
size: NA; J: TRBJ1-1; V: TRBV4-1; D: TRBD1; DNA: TGCGCCAGCAGCCCTCGGGACAGGGGAAGTTGGAACACTGAAGCTTTCTTT; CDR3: CASSPRDRGSWNTEAFF
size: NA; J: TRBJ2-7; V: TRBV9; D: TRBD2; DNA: TGTGCCAGCAGCCTAGTCAGCGGGAGGTTTGAAGAGCAGTACTTC; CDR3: CASSLVSGRFEEQYF
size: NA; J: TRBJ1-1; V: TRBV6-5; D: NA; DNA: TGTGCCAGCAGTCCCGGGGTAGAAGTTAATGAAGCTTTCTTT; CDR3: CASSPGVEVNEAFF
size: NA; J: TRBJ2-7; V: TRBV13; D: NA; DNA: TGTGCCAGCAGCTTATCATCACAGGGCTTTCCCTACGAGCAGTACTTC; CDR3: CASSLSSQGFPYEQYF
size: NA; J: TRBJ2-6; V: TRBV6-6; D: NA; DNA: TGTGCCAGCAGTTTGCTGGCGCCTGGGGCCAACGTCCTGACTTTC; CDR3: CASSLLAPGANVLTF
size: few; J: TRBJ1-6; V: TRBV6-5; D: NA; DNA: TGTGCCAGCAGGTGGGGAGAGGGGGAGTTGACACCCCTCCACTTT; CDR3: CASRWGEGELTPLHF
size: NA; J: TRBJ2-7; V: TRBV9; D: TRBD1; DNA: TGTGCCAGCAGCGTAGACGGACAGGCAGCCTACGAGCAGTACTTC; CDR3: CASSVDGQAAYEQYF
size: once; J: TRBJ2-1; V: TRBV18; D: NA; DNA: TGTGCCAGCTCACCCCCGGAAGGGAGAAGGGGCTCCTACAATGAGCAGTTCTTC; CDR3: CASSPPEGRRGSYNEQFF
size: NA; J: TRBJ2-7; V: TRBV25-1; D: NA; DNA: TGTGCCAGCAGTGAAGGGTGGCAGGCGCAGTACTTC; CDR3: CASSEGWQAQYF
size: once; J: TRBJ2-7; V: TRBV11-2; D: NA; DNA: TGTGCCAGCAGCCATACAGGACTCTCCTACGAGCAGTACTTC; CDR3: CASSHTGLSYEQYF
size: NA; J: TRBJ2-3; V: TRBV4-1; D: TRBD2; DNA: TGCGCCAGCAGCCAAGATCCACTAGCGGGGGTAACAGATACGCAGTATTTT; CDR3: CASSQDPLAGVTDTQYF
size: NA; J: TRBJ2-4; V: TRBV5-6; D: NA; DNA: TGTGCCAGCAGCCCCATACAGTGGCCTGACATTCAGTACTTC; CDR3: CASSPIQWPDIQYF
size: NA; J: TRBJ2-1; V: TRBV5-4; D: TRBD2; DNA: TGTGCCAGCAGCTTTGCGGGAGGCTCCTACAATGAGCAGTTCTTC; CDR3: CASSFAGGSYNEQFF
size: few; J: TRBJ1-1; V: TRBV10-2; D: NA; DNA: TGCGCCAGCAGGAAAAAAGCTGACACTGAAGCTTTCTTT; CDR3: CASRKKADTEAFF
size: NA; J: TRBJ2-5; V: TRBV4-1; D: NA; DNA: TGCGCCAGCAGCCAAGAGGGCCAGTTGGGAGAGACCCAGTACTTC; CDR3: CASSQEGQLGETQYF
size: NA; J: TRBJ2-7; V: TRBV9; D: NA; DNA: TGTGCCAGCAGCGTTGGCGGGGAGACCTACGAGCAGTACTTC; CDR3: CASSVGGETYEQYF
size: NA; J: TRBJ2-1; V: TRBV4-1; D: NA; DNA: TGCGCCAGCAGCGACCGGGAGCGATCCTACAATGAGCAGTTCTTC; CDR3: CASSDRERSYNEQFF
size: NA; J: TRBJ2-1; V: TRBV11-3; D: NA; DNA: TGTGCCAGCACGCTGGGGGGTAAAGGCTCCTACAATGAGCAGTTCTTC; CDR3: CASTLGGKGSYNEQFF
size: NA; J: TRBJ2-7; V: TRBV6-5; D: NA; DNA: TGTGCCAGCAGTTACGACGCCTACGAGCAGTACTTC; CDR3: CASSYDAYEQYF
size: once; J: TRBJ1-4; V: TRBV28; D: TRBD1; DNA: TGTGCCAGCAGTCCCCTTGGGACAGGGGAGGAAAAACTGTTTTTT; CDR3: CASSPLGTGEEKLFF
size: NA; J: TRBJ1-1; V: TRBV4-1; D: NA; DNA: TGCGCCAGCAGCCATTTGGGGGAAAACACTGAAGCTTTCTTT; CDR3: CASSHLGENTEAFF
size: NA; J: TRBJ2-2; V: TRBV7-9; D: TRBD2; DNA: TGTGCCAGCAGCCCCCCCGGGGGGGCGAACACCGGGGAGCTGTTTTTT; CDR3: CASSPPGGANTGELFF
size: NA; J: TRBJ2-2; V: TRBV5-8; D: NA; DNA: TGTGCCAGCAGCTTGAGTCATTGGGGTACCGGGGAGCTGTTTTTT; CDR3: CASSLSHWGTGELFF
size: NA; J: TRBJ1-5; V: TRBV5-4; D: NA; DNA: TGTGCCAGCAGCTTGTACCGGTCAGGGTTGGATAGCAATCAGCCCCAGCATTTT; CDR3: CASSLYRSGLDSNQPQHF
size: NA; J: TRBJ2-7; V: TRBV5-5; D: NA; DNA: TGTGCCAGCAGTTTCGGACAGAGCTACGAGCAGTACTTC; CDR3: CASSFGQSYEQYF
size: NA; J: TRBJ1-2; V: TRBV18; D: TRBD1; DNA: TGTGCCAGCTCACTGCCAGGACAGGGGTATGGCTACACCTTC; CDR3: CASSLPGQGYGYTF
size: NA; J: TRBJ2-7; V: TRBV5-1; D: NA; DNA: TGCGCCAGCAGCGTCTCCGGGACTCGTGGCTCCTACGAGCAGTACTTC; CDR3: CASSVSGTRGSYEQYF
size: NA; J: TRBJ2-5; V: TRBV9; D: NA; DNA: TGTGCCAGCAGCGTGGGGACCGGAGAATACGAGACCCAGTACTTC; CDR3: CASSVGTGEYETQYF
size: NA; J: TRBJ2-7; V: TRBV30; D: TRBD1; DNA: TGTGCCTGGAGTGTACGGGGCAGGGGGTCAAGCGAGCAGTACTTC; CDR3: CAWSVRGRGSSEQYF
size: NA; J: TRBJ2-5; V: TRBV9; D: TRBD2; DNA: TGTGCCAGCAGCCCGGGTAGGACTAGCGGATTCCAAGAGACCCAGTACTTC; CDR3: CASSPGRTSGFQETQYF
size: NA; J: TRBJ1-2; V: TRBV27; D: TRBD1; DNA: TGTGCCAGCAGTGAGTCGACAGGGCCGAAAGGGGATGGCTACACCTTC; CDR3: CASSESTGPKGDGYTF
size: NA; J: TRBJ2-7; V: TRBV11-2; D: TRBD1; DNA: TGTGCCAGCAGCTCCTGGACAGGGCCCCCCTACGAGCAGTACTTC; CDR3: CASSSWTGPPYEQYF
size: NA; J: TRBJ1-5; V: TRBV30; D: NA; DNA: TGTGCCTGGAGTCCCGATCCGGCGGGCCAGCCCCAGCATTTT; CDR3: CAWSPDPAGQPQHF
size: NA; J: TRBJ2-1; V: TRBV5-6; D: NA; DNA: TGTGCCAGCAGCTTGGGAGGCGACGATGAGCAGTTCTTC; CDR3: CASSLGGDDEQFF
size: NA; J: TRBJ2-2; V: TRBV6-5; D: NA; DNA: TGTGCCAGCACCCCCTCCGACGCCGGGGAGCTGTTTTTT; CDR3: CASTPSDAGELFF
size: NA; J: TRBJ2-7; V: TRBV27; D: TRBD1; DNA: TGTGCCAGCAGTCCCAACGAGAGGGGGCGAGGCTACGAGCAGTACTTC; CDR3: CASSPNERGRGYEQYF
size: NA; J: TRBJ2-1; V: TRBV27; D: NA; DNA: TGTGCCAGCAGTTTATCCCTCCCCCCAGCGGCGGGCGATGAGCAGTTCTTC; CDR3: CASSLSLPPAAGDEQFF
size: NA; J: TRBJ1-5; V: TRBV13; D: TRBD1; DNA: TGTGCCAGCAGCTCAGGACTGACAGGGAGGAATCAGCCCCAGCATTTT; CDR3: CASSSGLTGRNQPQHF
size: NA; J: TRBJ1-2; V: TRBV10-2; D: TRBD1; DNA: TGCGCCAGCAGTTCAGGGGGCTATGGCTACACCTTC; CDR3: CASSSGGYGYTF
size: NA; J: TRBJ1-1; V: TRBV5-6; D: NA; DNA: TGTGCCAGCAGCCAAACAGGGCTCCGTTCATGGCGTGATGAAGCTTTCTTT; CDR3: CASSQTGLRSWRDEAFF
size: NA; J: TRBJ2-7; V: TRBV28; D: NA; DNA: TGTGCCAGCAGTTTATCCGGGGAGCAGTACTTC; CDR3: CASSLSGEQYF
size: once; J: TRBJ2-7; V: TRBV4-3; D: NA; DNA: TGCGCCAGCAGCCAAGATCCGGGACCGGCCTCCTACGAGCAGTACTTC; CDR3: CASSQDPGPASYEQYF
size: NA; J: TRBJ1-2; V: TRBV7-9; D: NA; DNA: TGTGCCAGCAGCTTAGCAGAGACAGTAATCTTAGCTGGCTACACCTTC; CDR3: CASSLAETVILAGYTF
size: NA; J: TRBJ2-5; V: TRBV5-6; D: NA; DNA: TGTGCCAGCAGCTTCCAGAGAGGAGAGACCCAGTACTTC; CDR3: CASSFQRGETQYF
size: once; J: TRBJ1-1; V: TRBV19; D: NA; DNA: TGTGCCAGTAGTCCAGGGGTTTTGAACACTGAAGCTTTCTTT; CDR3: CASSPGVLNTEAFF
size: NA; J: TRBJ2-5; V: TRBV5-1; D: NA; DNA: TGCGCCAGCAGAGGGGGCGGGCCGGGAGGAGAGACCCAGTACTTC; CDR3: CASRGGGPGGETQYF
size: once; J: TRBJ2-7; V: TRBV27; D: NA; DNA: TGTGCCAGCAGTAACGGAAGGTACGAGCAGTACTTC; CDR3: CASSNGRYEQYF
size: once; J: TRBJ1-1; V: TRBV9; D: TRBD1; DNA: TGTGCCAGCAGCGCCGGGACAGGGACCGAAGCTTTCTTT; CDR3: CASSAGTGTEAFF